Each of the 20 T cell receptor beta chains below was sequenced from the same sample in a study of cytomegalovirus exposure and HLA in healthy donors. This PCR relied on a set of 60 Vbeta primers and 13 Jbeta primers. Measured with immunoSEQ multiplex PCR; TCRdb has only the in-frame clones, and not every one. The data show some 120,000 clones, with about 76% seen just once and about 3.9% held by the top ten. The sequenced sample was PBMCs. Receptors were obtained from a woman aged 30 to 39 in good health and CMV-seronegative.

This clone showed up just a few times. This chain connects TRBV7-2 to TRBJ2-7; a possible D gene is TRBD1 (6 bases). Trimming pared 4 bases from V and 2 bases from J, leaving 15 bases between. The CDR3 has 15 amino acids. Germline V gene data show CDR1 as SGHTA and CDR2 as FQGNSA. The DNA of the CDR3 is TGTGCCAGCAGCTCCCCCCCCCAGGGGACCTACGAGCAGTACTTC. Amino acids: CASSSPPQGTYEQYF.

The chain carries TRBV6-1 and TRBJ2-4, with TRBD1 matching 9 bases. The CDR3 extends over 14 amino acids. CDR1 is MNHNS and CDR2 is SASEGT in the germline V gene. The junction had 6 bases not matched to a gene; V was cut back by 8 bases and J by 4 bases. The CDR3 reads CASGAGTGKNIQYF. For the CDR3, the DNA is TGTGCCAGCGGAGCCGGGACAGGGAAAAACATTCAGTACTTC.

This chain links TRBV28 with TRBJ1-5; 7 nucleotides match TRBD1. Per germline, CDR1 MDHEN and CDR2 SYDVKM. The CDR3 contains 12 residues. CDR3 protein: CGTGFVNQPQHF. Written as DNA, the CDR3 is TGTGGGACAGGTTTTGTAAATCAGCCCCAGCATTTT.

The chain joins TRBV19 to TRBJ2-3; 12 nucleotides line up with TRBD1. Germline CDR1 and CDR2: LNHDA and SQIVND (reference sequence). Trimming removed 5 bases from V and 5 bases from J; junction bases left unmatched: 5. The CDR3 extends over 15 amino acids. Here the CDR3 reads CASSPGTGGRDTQYF. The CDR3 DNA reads TGTGCCAGTAGTCCCGGGACAGGGGGCAGAGATACGCAGTATTTT.

The CDR3 coding sequence is TGTGCCAGCAGTCCCCAGGGGGCCGTTGGCTACACCTTC. Translation: CASSPQGAVGYTF. This chain links TRBV28 with TRBJ1-2, with 8 positions matching TRBD1. The junction had 6 bases not matched to a gene; V was cut back by 5 bases and J by 7 bases. The CDR3 runs 13 residues. Germline-derived CDR1 and CDR2 are MDHEN and SYDVKM.

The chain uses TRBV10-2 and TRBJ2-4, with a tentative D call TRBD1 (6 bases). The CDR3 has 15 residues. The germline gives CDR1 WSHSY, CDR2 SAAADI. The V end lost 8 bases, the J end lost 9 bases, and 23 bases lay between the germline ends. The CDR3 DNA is TGCGCCAGCGAACCAGGGGCGGTCGGTGCTGGCATTCAGTACTTC. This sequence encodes CASEPGAVGAGIQYF.

CDR3 bases: TGTGCCAGCAGCCGGGGACAGGGGGGAGATACGCAGTATTTT. Encoded protein: CASSRGQGGDTQYF. The V call is TRBV5-8, the J call TRBJ2-3; TRBD1 aligns across 11 bases. With 4 bases clipped from V and 5 bases from J, the junction kept 3 bases outside the gene matches. The germline gives CDR1 SGHTS, CDR2 YDEGEE. The CDR3 is 14 amino acids.

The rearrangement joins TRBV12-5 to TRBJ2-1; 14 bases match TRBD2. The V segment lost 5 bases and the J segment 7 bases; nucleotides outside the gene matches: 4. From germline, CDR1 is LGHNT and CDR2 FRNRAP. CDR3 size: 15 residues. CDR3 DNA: TGTGCTAGTGGTCCGGGACTAGCGGGAGAGAATGAGCAGTTCTTC. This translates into CASGPGLAGENEQFF.

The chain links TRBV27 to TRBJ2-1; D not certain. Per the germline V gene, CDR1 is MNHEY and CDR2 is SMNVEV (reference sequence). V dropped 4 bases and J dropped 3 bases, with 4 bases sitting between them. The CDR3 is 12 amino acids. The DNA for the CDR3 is TGTGCCAGCAGTTCTATCTACAATGAGCAGTTCTTC. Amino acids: CASSSIYNEQFF.

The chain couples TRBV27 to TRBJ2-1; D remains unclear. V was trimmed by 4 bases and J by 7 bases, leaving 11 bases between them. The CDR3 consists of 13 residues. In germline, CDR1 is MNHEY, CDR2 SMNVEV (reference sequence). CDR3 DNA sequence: TGTGCCAGCAGTTCAACATCGCGGAATGAGCAGTTCTTC. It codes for CASSSTSRNEQFF.

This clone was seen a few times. The CDR3 protein is CASSFPRAVYNSPLHF. Here the CDR3 DNA reads TGTGCCAGCAGTTTTCCGCGGGCGGTCTATAATTCACCCCTCCACTTT. This chain uses TRBV27 with TRBJ1-6; D gene uncertain. V was cut by 3 bases and J by 3 bases, with 12 bases left in between. The germline V gene encodes CDR1 MNHEY and CDR2 SMNVEV (reference sequence). The CDR3 has 16 amino acids.

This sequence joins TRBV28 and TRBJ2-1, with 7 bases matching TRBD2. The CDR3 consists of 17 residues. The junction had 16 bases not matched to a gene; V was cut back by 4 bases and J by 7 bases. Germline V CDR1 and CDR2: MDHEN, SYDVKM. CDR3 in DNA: TGTGCCAGCAGTTCCCCCCGGGATGGGAGGGCCGTAAATGAGCAGTTCTTC. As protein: CASSSPRDGRAVNEQFF.

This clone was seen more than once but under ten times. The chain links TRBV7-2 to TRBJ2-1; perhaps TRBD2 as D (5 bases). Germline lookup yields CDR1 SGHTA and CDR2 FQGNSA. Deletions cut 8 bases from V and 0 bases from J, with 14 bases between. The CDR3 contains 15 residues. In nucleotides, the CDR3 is TGTGCCAGCGCCGCCGGACTGAGCTCCTACAATGAGCAGTTCTTC. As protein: CASAAGLSSYNEQFF. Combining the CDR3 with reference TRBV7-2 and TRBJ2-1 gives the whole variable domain GAGVSQSPSNKVTEKGKDVELRCDPISGHTALYWYRQSLGQGLEFLIYFQGNSAPDKSGLPSDRFSAERTGGSVSTLTIQRTQQEDSAVYLCASAAGLSSYNEQFFGPGTRLTVL.

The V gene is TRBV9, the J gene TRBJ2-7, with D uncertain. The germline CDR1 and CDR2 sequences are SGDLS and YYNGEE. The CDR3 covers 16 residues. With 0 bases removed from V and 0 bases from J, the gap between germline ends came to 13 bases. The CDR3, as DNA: TGTGCCAGCAGCGTAGGAAGCGCATTCCGCTCCTACGAGCAGTACTTC. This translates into CASSVGSAFRSYEQYF.

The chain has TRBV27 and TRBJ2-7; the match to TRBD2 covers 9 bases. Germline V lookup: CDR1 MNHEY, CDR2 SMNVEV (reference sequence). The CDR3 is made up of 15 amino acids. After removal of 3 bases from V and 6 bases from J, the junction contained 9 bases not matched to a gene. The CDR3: CASSFTVAGAGEQYF. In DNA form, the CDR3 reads TGTGCCAGCAGTTTTACGGTAGCGGGAGCCGGCGAGCAGTACTTC.

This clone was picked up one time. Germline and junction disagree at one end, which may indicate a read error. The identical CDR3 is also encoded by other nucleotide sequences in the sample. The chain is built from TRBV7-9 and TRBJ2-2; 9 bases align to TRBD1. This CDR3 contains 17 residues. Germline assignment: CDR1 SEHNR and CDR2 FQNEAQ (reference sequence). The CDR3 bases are TGTGCCAGCAGCGATCACTCCGGGACAGGGAACACCGGAGAGCTGTTTTTT. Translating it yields CASSDHSGTGNTGELFF.

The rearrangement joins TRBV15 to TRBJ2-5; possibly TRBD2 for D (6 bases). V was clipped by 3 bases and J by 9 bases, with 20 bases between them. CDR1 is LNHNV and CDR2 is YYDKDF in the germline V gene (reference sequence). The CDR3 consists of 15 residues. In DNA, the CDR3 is TGTGCCACCAGCAGGGGCGGGGACTCATCGGGTCCCCAGTACTTC. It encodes CATSRGGDSSGPQYF.

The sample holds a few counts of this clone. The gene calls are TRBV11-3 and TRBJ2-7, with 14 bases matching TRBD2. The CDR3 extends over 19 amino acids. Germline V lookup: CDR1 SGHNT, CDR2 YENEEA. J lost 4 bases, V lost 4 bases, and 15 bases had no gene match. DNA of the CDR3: TGTGCCAGCAGCTCCCCGGGACTAGCGGGAGCCCGTCTAGGTTACGAGCAGTACTTC. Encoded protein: CASSSPGLAGARLGYEQYF.

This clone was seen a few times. The CDR3 here is CASSTRDSYEQYF. The CDR3 DNA follows: TGTGCCAGCAGCACCCGGGATTCCTACGAGCAGTACTTC. The chain has TRBV9 and TRBJ2-7, with a possible D match to TRBD2 (5 bases). Germline CDR1 reads SGDLS; CDR2 reads YYNGEE. V was pared by 4 bases and J by 1 base, with 9 bases between. This CDR3 has 13 amino acids.

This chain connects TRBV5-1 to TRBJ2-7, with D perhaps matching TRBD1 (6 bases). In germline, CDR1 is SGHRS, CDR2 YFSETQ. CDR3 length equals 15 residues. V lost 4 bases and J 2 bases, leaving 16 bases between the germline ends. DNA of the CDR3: TGCGCCAGCAGCATACAGACAGGAGGAACCTACGAGCAGTACTTC. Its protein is CASSIQTGGTYEQYF.